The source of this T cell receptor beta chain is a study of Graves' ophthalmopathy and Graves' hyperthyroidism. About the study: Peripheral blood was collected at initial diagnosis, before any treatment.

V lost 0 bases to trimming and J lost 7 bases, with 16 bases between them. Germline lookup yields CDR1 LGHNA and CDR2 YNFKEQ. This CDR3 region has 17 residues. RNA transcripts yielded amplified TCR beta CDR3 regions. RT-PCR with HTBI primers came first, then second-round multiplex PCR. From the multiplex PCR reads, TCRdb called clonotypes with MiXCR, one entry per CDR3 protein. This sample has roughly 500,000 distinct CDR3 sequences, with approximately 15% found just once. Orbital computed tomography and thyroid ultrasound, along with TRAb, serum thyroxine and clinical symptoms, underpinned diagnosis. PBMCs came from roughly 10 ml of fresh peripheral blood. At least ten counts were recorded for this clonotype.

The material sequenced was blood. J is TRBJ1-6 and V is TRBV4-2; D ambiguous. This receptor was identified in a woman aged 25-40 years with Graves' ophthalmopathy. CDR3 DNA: TGTGCCAGCAGCCAAGAGGCGGGCGCAACGGTCAATTCACCCCTCCACTTT. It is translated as CASSQEAGATVNSPLHF.